Below are 28 T cell receptor beta chains sequenced from a single sample in a study of breast tumors, draining lymph nodes, adjacent tissues. Samples came from axillary lymph nodes draining the breast cancer. Via MiXCR, TCRdb re-called the multiplex PCR reads, giving one row per CDR3 protein. The sample records 150,000 or so distinct CDR3 sequences, approximately 33% being singletons. Input material: axillary lymph node tissue. The receptor source for this set is a female donor with breast cancer. Some clones in this sample may be carry-over from other donors' samples.

The gene calls are TRBV7-9 and TRBJ1-2; possibly TRBD1 for D (5 bases). Trimming shortened V by 1 base and J by 6 bases, and 12 bases separated the two germline ends. Germline CDR1 reads SEHNR; CDR2 reads FQNEAQ (reference sequence). The CDR3 consists of 14 residues. CDR3 in amino acids: CASSLGRVDDGYTF. The CDR3 bases are TGTGCCAGCAGCTTAGGCAGGGTGGACGATGGCTACACCTTC.

The V and J genes are TRBV6-1 and TRBJ1-1; 8 bases are shared with TRBD1. Trimming cost V 6 bases and J 6 bases; bases outside gene matches: 0. There are 11 residues in the CDR3. Germline CDR1 reads MNHNS; CDR2 reads SASEGT. The CDR3 region has the DNA TGTGCCAGCAGGACAGGGGCTGAAGCTTTCTTT. Translating gives CASRTGAEAFF.

This clonotype has a count of ten or more. The V gene is TRBV19, the J gene TRBJ2-5, with 9 bases lining up with TRBD2. Per germline, CDR1 LNHDA and CDR2 SQIVND (reference sequence). The CDR3 runs 15 residues. The V segment lost 5 bases and the J segment 5 bases; nucleotides outside the gene matches: 9. The CDR3 region has the DNA TGTGCCAGTAGTTCCGGACTAGCGCGTCTCGAGACCCAGTACTTC. As protein: CASSSGLARLETQYF.

Turning to this clonotype: No conserved phenylalanine or tryptophan is present at the end of the CDR3, so a read error is the likely explanation. The chain recombines TRBV10-3 with TRBJ2-3; 8 nucleotides match TRBD1. There are 16 residues in the CDR3. The germline V gene has CDR1 ENHRY and CDR2 SYGVKD. CDR3: CAISKGAGGGTDTQYL. The DNA of the CDR3 is TGTGCCATCAGTAAAGGGGCAGGGGGCGGCACAGACACGCAGTATCTT.

This chain uses TRBV5-1 with TRBJ2-1, with 9 positions matching TRBD2. Germline-derived CDR1 and CDR2 are SGHRS and YFSETQ. The CDR3 is made up of 17 amino acids. Trimming at V came to 1 base and at J to 7 bases, leaving 12 bases not matched to a gene. The CDR3 DNA reads TGCGCCAGCAGCTTGTCACCAGCGGGGGGACCCGAGAATGAGCAGTTCTTC. Protein: CASSLSPAGGPENEQFF.

This clonotype has at least ten counts. The chain links TRBV27 to TRBJ2-2, with 10 bases identical to TRBD2. The germline V gene encodes CDR1 MNHEY and CDR2 SMNVEV (reference sequence). The CDR3 length is 14 residues. After removal of 3 bases from V and 6 bases from J, the junction contained 1 base not matched to a gene. CDR3 amino acids: CASSFLAGAGELFF. The CDR3 bases are TGTGCCAGCAGTTTCCTAGCGGGAGCCGGGGAGCTGTTTTTT.

The CDR3: CASSQDLRGEAFF. The CDR3, as DNA: TGCGCCAGCAGCCAAGATCTTCGGGGGGAAGCTTTCTTT. V gene TRBV4-3 combines with J gene TRBJ1-1, with D perhaps matching TRBD1 (5 bases). Looked up from germline, CDR1 is LGHNA and CDR2 is YSLEER. The germline V and J ends were trimmed by 0 bases and 8 bases, with 10 bases remaining between them. This CDR3 has 13 amino acids.

This clonotype was observed a handful of times. The CDR3 coding sequence is TGTGCCAGCAGCCAAGACGGGACTGAAGCTTTCTTT. Protein product: CASSQDGTEAFF. V gene TRBV3-1 combines with J gene TRBJ1-1; no clear D. V lost 0 bases, J lost 5 bases, and 4 bases lay in between. The CDR3 totals 12 residues. Germline CDR1 LGHDT, CDR2 YNNKEL (reference sequence).

This clonotype was seen at least ten times. With a much larger clone just one base away, this may be a read error. The gene calls are TRBV20-1 and TRBJ1-6; 11 nucleotides line up with TRBD1. Losses at the gene ends were 0 bases for V and 9 bases for J; bases not matched to a gene: 4. CDR1 DFQATT and CDR2 SNEGSKA come from the germline V gene (reference sequence). The CDR3 is made up of 15 amino acids. Written as DNA, the CDR3 is TGCAGTGCTAGAGAGGGACAGGGGGAGACTTCACCCCTCCACTTT. Residues: CSAREGQGETSPLHF.

Many counts were recorded for this clonotype. This chain joins TRBV24-1 and TRBJ1-5, with 9 positions matching TRBD1. The germline CDR1 and CDR2 sequences are KGHDR and SFDVKD. The trim removed 7 bases at V and 10 bases at J, leaving 10 bases unmatched. The CDR3 has 14 amino acids. The CDR3 region has the DNA TGTGCCACCAGCGACAGGGGGGAGATCAGCCCCCAGCATTTT. Its translation: CATSDRGEISPQHF.

The rearrangement links TRBV7-2 to TRBJ1-2; TRBD1 might be the D (5 bases). The CDR3 is 14 residues long. V was cut by 0 bases and J by 7 bases, with 12 bases left in between. CDR1 and CDR2 from the germline V gene are SGHTA and FQGNSA. The chain's CDR3 is CASSLAGLAGGYTF. In nucleotides, the CDR3 is TGTGCCAGCAGCTTAGCGGGACTAGCGGGTGGCTACACCTTC.

The chain links TRBV20-1 to TRBJ1-6; TRBD1 might be the D (5 bases). The CDR3 extends over 13 amino acids. Germline CDR1 and CDR2: DFQATT and SNEGSKA (reference sequence). V was pared by 3 bases and J by 5 bases, with 8 bases between. CDR3 sequence (DNA): TGCAGTGCTAGGGGAGGGGATAATTCACCCCTCCACTTT. It specifies CSARGGDNSPLHF.

A word on this clonotype: A read error may produce the germline difference seen at one junction end. The rearrangement uses TRBV7-8 and TRBJ1-2; D might be TRBD1 (5 bases). CDR3 length: 14 amino acids. CDR1 is SGHVS and CDR2 is FQNEAQ in the germline V gene. The chain's CDR3 is CASSQRDRNYDYTF. The CDR3 nucleotides read TGTGCCAGCAGCCAAAGGGACCGAAACTATGACTACACCTTC.

The sample holds many counts of this clonotype. This rearrangement joins TRBV18 to TRBJ2-7; the match to TRBD1 covers 10 bases. The CDR3 is 15 amino acids. Trimming cost V 2 bases and J 5 bases; bases outside gene matches: 6. CDR1 and CDR2 (germline): KGHSH, LQKENI. The CDR3 DNA reads as TGTGCCAGCTCACCAGTCCCCGGGACAGGGGACGAGCAGTACTTC. This codes for CASSPVPGTGDEQYF.

This clonotype appeared many times. This CDR3 is CATSRDRSLWETQYF. CDR3 bases: TGTGCCACCAGCAGAGATAGGTCGCTTTGGGAGACCCAGTACTTC. V is TRBV15 and J is TRBJ2-5; D is undetermined. The germline CDR1 and CDR2 sequences are LNHNV and YYDKDF (reference sequence). CDR3 size: 15 residues. Trimming removed 0 bases from V and 5 bases from J, with 13 bases in between. Looking up the rest from reference TRBV15 and TRBJ2-5 gives the full variable domain: DAMVIQNPRYQVTQFGKPVTLSCSQTLNHNVMYWYQQKSSQAPKLLFHYYDKDFNNEADTPDNFQSRRPNTSFCFLDIRSPGLGDTAMYLCATSRDRSLWETQYFGPGTRLLVL.

In its sample, this clonotype was seen many times. This chain joins TRBV11-2 and TRBJ2-7, with TRBD1 identical over 9 bases. Per germline, CDR1 SGHAT and CDR2 FQNNGV. The CDR3 covers 16 residues. The V segment lost 1 base and the J segment 1 base; nucleotides outside the gene matches: 5. This CDR3 reads CASSLVPQGASYEQYF. CDR3 in DNA: TGTGCCAGCAGCTTAGTCCCACAGGGGGCGTCCTACGAGCAGTACTTC.

This clonotype has only one observation. The CDR3 is CASSERSGLAGGNEQYF. DNA for the CDR3: TGTGCCAGCAGCGAGCGGTCAGGGCTAGCGGGAGGAAATGAGCAGTATTTT. V gene TRBV9 combines with J gene TRBJ2-3; 11 bases map to TRBD2. Germline V CDR1 and CDR2: SGDLS, YYNGEE. V was clipped by 3 bases and J by 11 bases; unmatched bases: 17. This CDR3 spans 17 amino acids.

This clonotype was observed at least ten times. The rearrangement uses TRBV18 and TRBJ1-5; D gene ambiguous. CDR3 length: 15 residues. Trimming removed 0 bases from V and 3 bases from J, with 9 bases in between. CDR1 is KGHSH, CDR2 LQKENI, per germline. This chain's CDR3 is CASSPPRGFNQPQHF. The CDR3 nucleotides are TGTGCCAGCTCACCACCCCGCGGATTCAATCAGCCCCAGCATTTT.

This clonotype was seen repeatedly, ten times or more. This CDR3 is CASSSTVSPLHF. CDR3 DNA sequence: TGTGCCAGCAGTTCGACAGTGTCACCCCTCCACTTT. This chain connects TRBV28 to TRBJ1-6; maybe TRBD1 (5 bases). Germline V gives CDR1 MDHEN, CDR2 SYDVKM. The V end was cut by 4 bases, the J end by 10 bases, with 8 bases between. This CDR3 has 12 amino acids. The full variable domain, with the rest looked up from reference TRBV28 and TRBJ1-6, is DVKVTQSSRYLVKRTGEKVFLECVQDMDHENMFWYRQDPGLGLRLIYFSYDVKMKEKGDIPEGYSVSREKKERFSLILESASTNQTSMYLCASSSTVSPLHFGNGTRLTVT.

This clonotype was seen repeatedly, ten times or more. This chain connects TRBV3-1 to TRBJ2-3, with 7 positions matching TRBD1. V lost 5 bases to trimming and J lost 0 bases; unmatched junction nucleotides: 11. Germline V gene lookup returns CDR1 LGHDT and CDR2 YNNKEL (reference sequence). This CDR3 is 17 amino acids long. The CDR3 protein is CASSTRPGQSSTDTQYF. The CDR3, as DNA: TGTGCCAGCAGCACGCGGCCGGGACAGTCTAGCACAGATACGCAGTATTTT.

This clonotype was picked up many times. The chain has TRBV6-5 and TRBJ2-7; D is undetermined. The length of the CDR3 is 13 residues. Germline CDR1 MNHEY, CDR2 SVGAGI. The V end was cut by 3 bases, the J end by 6 bases, with 12 bases between. For the CDR3, the DNA is TGTGCCAGCAGTTATAGACCCCCCGGCGAGCAGTACTTC. It is translated as CASSYRPPGEQYF.

There are many counts of this clonotype. CDR3 sequence (DNA): TGTGCCAGCGGGGACAGCCTTAATGAAAAACTGTTTTTT. This translates into CASGDSLNEKLFF. V gene TRBV6-6 combines with J gene TRBJ1-4; TRBD1 matches at 7 bases. With 8 bases clipped from V and 4 bases from J, the junction kept 4 bases outside the gene matches. Germline CDR1 and CDR2: MNHNY and SVGAGI (reference sequence). The CDR3 is 13 residues long.

In the case of this clonotype: Given a much more abundant clone one base away, this may be a read error. This chain connects TRBV15 to TRBJ2-7; 7 bases are shared with TRBD2. CDR3 length: 16 residues. The germline gives CDR1 LNHNV, CDR2 YYDKDF (reference sequence). The CDR3 here is CATSRDLAGANYEQRF. The CDR3 region has the DNA TGTGCCACCAGCAGAGATTTGGCGGGAGCGAACTACGAGCAGCGCTTC.

This clonotype showed up just a few times. A read error is possible here, since a much larger clone lies one base away. The gene calls are TRBV13 and TRBJ2-7; possibly TRBD1 for D (5 bases). V lost 5 bases to trimming and J lost 1 base, with 9 bases between them. CDR3 size: 13 residues. Germline lookup yields CDR1 PRHDT and CDR2 FYEKMQ (reference sequence). For the CDR3, the DNA is TGTGCCAGCAGCCAGCGACAGTCCTACGAGCAGTACTTC. It codes for CASSQRQSYEQYF.

The rearrangement links TRBV10-3 to TRBJ1-4; no clear D gene. Trimming took 5 bases from V and 0 from J, leaving 4 bases between them. Germline V lookup: CDR1 ENHRY, CDR2 SYGVKD. The CDR3 loop spans 13 amino acids. CDR3 in DNA: TGTGCCATCAGTCCGGCAACTAATGAAAAACTGTTTTTT. It yields the protein CAISPATNEKLFF.

V is TRBV6-6 and J is TRBJ2-7; D possibly corresponds to TRBD2 (5 bases). The CDR3 spans 15 residues. Germline-derived CDR1 and CDR2 are MNHNY and SVGAGI (reference sequence). The V gene lost 5 bases and the J gene lost 0 bases, with 14 bases spanning the gap. CDR3 in DNA: TGTGCCAGCAGTCACTTGGCTGGGAGCTCCTACGAGCAGTACTTC. The encoded protein is CASSHLAGSSYEQYF.

This clonotype was seen many times. The chain is built from TRBV5-6 and TRBJ1-2; TRBD1 is a possible D gene (5 bases). CDR1 and CDR2 from the germline V gene are SGHDT and YYEEEE. The V end was cut by 6 bases, the J end by 6 bases, with 18 bases between. The CDR3 is 14 amino acids. CDR3 loop: CASITGQAYNGYTF. CDR3 DNA: TGTGCCAGCATCACGGGGCAGGCCTACAATGGCTACACCTTC.

The V gene is TRBV19, the J gene TRBJ2-3; 7 bases agree with TRBD2. J lost 3 bases, V lost 6 bases, and 3 bases had no gene match. The CDR3 has 13 amino acids. Germline CDR1 LNHDA, CDR2 SQIVND (reference sequence). This chain's CDR3 is CASRPSGTDTQYF. The CDR3 region has the DNA TGTGCCAGTAGGCCTAGCGGTACAGATACGCAGTATTTT.